One sample yielded the 12 T cell receptor beta chains listed below, sequenced in a study of blood T cell repertoires in COVID-19. The protocol was immunoSEQ multiplex PCR, while the TCRdb copy is restricted to in-frame clones and leaves out a portion. The sample lists about 320,000 clones, around 86% occurring once. The sequenced material came from peripheral blood. Receptor source: a woman aged 45-60 years with acute or convalescent COVID-19.

V and J are TRBV9 and TRBJ2-3; TRBD2 is a possible D gene (6 bases). Germline CDR1 reads SGDLS; CDR2 reads YYNGEE. CDR3 length: 16 residues. V lost 3 bases and J lost 1, with 15 bases in between. The CDR3 region has the DNA TGTGCCAGCAGCGAAGGGGCGGGACCCGGCACAGATACGCAGTATTTT. This codes for CASSEGAGPGTDTQYF. Combining the CDR3 with reference TRBV9 and TRBJ2-3 gives the whole variable domain DSGVTQTPKHLITATGQRVTLRCSPRSGDLSVYWYQQSLDQGLQFLIQYYNGEERAKGNILERFSAQQFPDLHSELNLSSLELGDSALYFCASSEGAGPGTDTQYFGPGTRLTVL.

This clone was counted a single time. The rearrangement links TRBV25-1 to TRBJ1-1; 8 positions agree with TRBD1. The germline gives CDR1 MGHDK, CDR2 SYGVNS. The CDR3 is 13 residues long. V lost 9 bases to trimming and J lost 0 bases; unmatched junction nucleotides: 3. For the CDR3, the DNA is TGTGCCAGTACGACAGGGGTGAACACTGAAGCTTTCTTT. Protein: CASTTGVNTEAFF.

This sequence joins TRBV14 and TRBJ2-7, with 9 bases matching TRBD1. Germline V gene data show CDR1 as SGHDN and CDR2 as FVKESK. The CDR3 extends over 15 amino acids. J was trimmed by 3 bases and V by 4 bases; bases with no gene match: 7. In DNA form, the CDR3 reads TGTGCCAGCAGCCTTGGGACAGGGAATTTCTACGAGCAGTACTTC. Translating gives CASSLGTGNFYEQYF.

The gene calls are TRBV5-1 and TRBJ2-1; 7 nucleotides align to TRBD2. This CDR3 region has 12 residues. V gave up 0 bases and J gave up 12 bases; unmatched junction bases: 3. CDR1 and CDR2 (germline): SGHRS, YFSETQ. Here the CDR3 reads CASSLGGGGQFF. The CDR3 nucleotides read TGCGCCAGCAGCTTGGGCGGCGGGGGGCAGTTCTTC.

The rearrangement links TRBV4-2 to TRBJ1-1, with D possibly TRBD1 on 5 matching bases. CDR1 is LGHNA and CDR2 is YNFKEQ in the germline V gene. Trimming left V 0 bases short and J 8 bases short, with 13 bases between. This CDR3 spans 14 amino acids. In nucleotides, the CDR3 is TGTGCCAGCAGCCAAGATGTTTTCAGGGTCGAAGCTTTCTTT. It translates to CASSQDVFRVEAFF.

J is TRBJ2-5 and V is TRBV7-5; the table's D call TRBD2 went unverified against the DNA. TRBV7-5 is a pseudogene locus. The CDR3 sequence is 16 residues long. The CDR3 region has the DNA TGTGCCAGAAGTCCCCCGGGGGGACCCCGTGGAGAGACCCAGTACTTC. Translating gives CARSPPGGPRGETQYF.

As to this clone: This sample includes further DNA sequences coding for the same CDR3. The chain uses TRBV29-1 and TRBJ1-1; no clear D. CDR1 is SQVTM and CDR2 is ANQGSEA in the germline V gene. The CDR3 extends over 11 amino acids. The germline V and J ends were trimmed by 5 bases and 1 base, with 5 bases remaining between them. CDR3 sequence: CSVRGNTEAFF. The CDR3 DNA follows: TGCAGCGTTAGAGGGAACACTGAAGCTTTCTTT.

The gene calls are TRBV10-3 and TRBJ2-1; D possibly corresponds to TRBD2 (5 bases). Trimming left V 0 bases short and J 4 bases short, with 13 bases between. The germline V gene has CDR1 ENHRY and CDR2 SYGVKD. The CDR3 is 16 amino acids. This CDR3 is CAISESRGDTYNEQFF. DNA for the CDR3: TGTGCCATCAGTGAGTCCCGGGGAGACACATACAATGAGCAGTTCTTC.

This sequence joins TRBV28 and TRBJ1-1; the D is unclear. V was clipped by 5 bases and J by 0 bases, with 10 bases between them. Germline V gene data show CDR1 as MDHEN and CDR2 as SYDVKM. The CDR3 totals 14 residues. The CDR3 DNA follows: TGTGCCAGCAGTGTTCCGGGAATGAACACTGAAGCTTTCTTT. It translates to CASSVPGMNTEAFF.

The chain has TRBV28 and TRBJ2-3; 7 bases agree with TRBD1. Germline trimming cut 2 bases from V and 2 bases from J; bases unmatched to any gene: 4. Germline-derived CDR1 and CDR2 are MDHEN and SYDVKM. This CDR3 spans 15 amino acids. The CDR3 here is CASSLEGANTDTQYF. For the CDR3, the DNA is TGTGCCAGCAGTTTAGAGGGGGCCAACACAGATACGCAGTATTTT.

The chain links TRBV7-3 to TRBJ2-2; D remains unclear. This CDR3 is built from 15 residues. V shed 7 bases and J shed 0 bases, with 12 bases lying between them. Germline assignment: CDR1 SGHTA and CDR2 FQGTGA. CDR3 residues: CASIDQAANTGELFF. DNA of the CDR3: TGTGCCAGCATCGATCAGGCAGCGAACACCGGGGAGCTGTTTTTT.

CDR3 DNA sequence: TGCGCCAGCAGTCAATCAGGGGGTGAGTACTACGAGCAGTACTTC. Translating it yields CASSQSGGEYYEQYF. The V and J genes are TRBV23-1 and TRBJ2-7; possible D gene TRBD1, 6 bases. TRBV23-1 falls under the ORF class, with uncertain function. This CDR3 comprises 15 residues. Between the trimmed V and J ends, which lost 0 bases and 3 bases, there was a span of 12 bases.